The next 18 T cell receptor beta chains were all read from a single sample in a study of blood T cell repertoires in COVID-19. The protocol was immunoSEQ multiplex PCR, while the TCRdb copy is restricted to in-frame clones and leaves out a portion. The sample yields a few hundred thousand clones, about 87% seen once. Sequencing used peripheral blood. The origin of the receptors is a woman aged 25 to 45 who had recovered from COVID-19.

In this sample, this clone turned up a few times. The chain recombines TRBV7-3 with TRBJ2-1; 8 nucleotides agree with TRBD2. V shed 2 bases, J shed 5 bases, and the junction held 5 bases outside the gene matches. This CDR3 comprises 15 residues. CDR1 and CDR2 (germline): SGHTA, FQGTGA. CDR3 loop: CASSLGPAGDNEQFF. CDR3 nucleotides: TGTGCCAGCAGCTTAGGGCCAGCGGGGGACAATGAGCAGTTCTTC.

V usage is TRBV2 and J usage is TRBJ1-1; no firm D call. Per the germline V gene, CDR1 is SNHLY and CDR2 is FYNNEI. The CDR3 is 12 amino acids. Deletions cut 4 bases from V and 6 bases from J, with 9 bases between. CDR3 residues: CASSGWGAEAFF. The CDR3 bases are TGTGCCAGCAGTGGGTGGGGAGCTGAAGCTTTCTTT.

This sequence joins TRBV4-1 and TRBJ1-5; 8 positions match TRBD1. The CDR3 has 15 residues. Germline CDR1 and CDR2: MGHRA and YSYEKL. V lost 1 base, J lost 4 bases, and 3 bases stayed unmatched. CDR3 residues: CASSQGDRWNQPQHF. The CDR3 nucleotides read TGCGCCAGCAGCCAAGGGGACAGGTGGAATCAGCCCCAGCATTTT.

As DNA, the CDR3 is TGTGCCAGCAGCTTAGATCGGGGGGTCTCCTACGAGCAGTACTTC. Its protein product is CASSLDRGVSYEQYF. The V and J genes are TRBV11-2 and TRBJ2-7; the match to TRBD2 covers 7 bases. V lost 0 bases to trimming and J lost 0 bases; unmatched junction nucleotides: 2. The germline CDR1 and CDR2 sequences are SGHAT and FQNNGV. This CDR3 is built from 15 residues.

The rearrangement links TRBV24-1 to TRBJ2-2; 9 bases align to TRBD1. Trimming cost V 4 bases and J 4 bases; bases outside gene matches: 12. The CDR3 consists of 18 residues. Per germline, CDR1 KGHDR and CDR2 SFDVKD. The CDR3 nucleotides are TGTGCCACCAGTGAGTCCCCCGGGACAGGGCACGGCACCGGGGAGCTGTTTTTT. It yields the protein CATSESPGTGHGTGELFF.

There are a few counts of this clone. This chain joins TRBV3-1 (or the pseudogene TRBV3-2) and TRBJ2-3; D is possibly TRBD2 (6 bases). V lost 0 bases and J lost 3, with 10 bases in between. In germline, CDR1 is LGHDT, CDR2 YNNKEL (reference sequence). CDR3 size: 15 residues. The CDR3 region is CASSQEGGGTDTQYF. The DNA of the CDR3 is TGTGCCAGCAGCCAAGAGGGGGGTGGTACAGATACGCAGTATTTT.

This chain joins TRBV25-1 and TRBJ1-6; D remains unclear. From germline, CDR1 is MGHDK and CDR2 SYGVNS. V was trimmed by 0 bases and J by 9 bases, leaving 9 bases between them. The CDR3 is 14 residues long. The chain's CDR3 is CASSEYLAISPLHF. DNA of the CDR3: TGTGCCAGCAGTGAATATCTGGCCATTTCACCCCTCCACTTT. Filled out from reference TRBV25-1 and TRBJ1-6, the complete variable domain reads EADIYQTPRYLVIGTGKKITLECSQTMGHDKMYWYQQDPGMELHLIHYSYGVNSTEKGDLSSESTVSRIRTEHFPLTLESARPSHTSQYLCASSEYLAISPLHFGNGTRLTVT.

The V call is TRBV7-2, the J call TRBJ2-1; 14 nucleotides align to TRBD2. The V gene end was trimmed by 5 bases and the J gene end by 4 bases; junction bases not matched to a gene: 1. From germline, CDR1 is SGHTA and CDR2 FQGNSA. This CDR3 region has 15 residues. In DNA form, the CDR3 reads TGTGCCAGCAGCAGGACTAGCGGGGGGTACAATGAGCAGTTCTTC. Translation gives CASSRTSGGYNEQFF.

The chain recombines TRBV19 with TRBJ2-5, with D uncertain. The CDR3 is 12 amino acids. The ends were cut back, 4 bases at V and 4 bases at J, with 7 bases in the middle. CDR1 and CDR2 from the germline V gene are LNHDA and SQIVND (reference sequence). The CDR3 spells CASSRPRETQYF. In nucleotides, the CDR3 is TGTGCCAGTAGTAGGCCTCGAGAGACCCAGTACTTC.

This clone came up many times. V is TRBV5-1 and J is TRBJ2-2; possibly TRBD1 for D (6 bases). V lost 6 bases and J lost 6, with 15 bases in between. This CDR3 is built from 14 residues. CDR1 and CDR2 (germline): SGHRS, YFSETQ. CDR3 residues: CASKGVLGAGELFF. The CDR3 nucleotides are TGCGCCAGCAAGGGGGTCCTGGGGGCCGGGGAGCTGTTTTTT. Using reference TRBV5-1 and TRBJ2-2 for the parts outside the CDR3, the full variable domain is KAGVTQTPRYLIKTRGQQVTLSCSPISGHRSVSWYQQTPGQGLQFLFEYFSETQRNKGNFPGRFSGRQFSNSRSEMNVSTLELGDSALYLCASKGVLGAGELFFGEGSRLTVL.

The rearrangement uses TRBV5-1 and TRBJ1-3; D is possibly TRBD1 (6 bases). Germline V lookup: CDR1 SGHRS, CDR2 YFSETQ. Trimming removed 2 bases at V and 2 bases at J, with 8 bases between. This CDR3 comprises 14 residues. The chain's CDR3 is CASSLQGPGNTIYF. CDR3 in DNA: TGCGCCAGCAGCTTACAGGGTCCTGGAAACACCATATATTTT.

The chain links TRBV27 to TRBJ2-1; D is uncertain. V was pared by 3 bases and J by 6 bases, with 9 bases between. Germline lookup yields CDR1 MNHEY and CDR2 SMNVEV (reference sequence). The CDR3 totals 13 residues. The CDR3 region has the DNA TGTGCCAGCAGTTTCGAGTCCGGCAATGAGCAGTTCTTC. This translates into CASSFESGNEQFF.

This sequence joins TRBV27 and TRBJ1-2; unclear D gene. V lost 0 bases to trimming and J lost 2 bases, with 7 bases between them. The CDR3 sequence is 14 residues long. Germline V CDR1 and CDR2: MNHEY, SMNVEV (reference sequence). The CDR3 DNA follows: TGTGCCAGCAGTTTATCGGCCCTCAACTATGGCTACACCTTC. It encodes CASSLSALNYGYTF.

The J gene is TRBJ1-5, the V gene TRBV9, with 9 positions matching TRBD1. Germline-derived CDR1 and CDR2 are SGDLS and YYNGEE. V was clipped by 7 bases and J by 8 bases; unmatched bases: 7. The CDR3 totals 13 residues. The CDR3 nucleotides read TGTGCCAGCGGACAGGGGTTGGCGGAGCCCCAGCATTTT. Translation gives CASGQGLAEPQHF. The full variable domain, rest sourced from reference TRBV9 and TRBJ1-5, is DSGVTQTPKHLITATGQRVTLRCSPRSGDLSVYWYQQSLDQGLQFLIQYYNGEERAKGNILERFSAQQFPDLHSELNLSSLELGDSALYFCASGQGLAEPQHFGDGTRLSIL.

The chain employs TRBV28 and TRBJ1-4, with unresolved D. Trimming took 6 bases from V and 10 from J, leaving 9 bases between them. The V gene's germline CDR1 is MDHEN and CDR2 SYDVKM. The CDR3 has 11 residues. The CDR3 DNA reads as TGTGCCAGCAGGGAGGAGGGAAAACTGTTTTTT. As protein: CASREEGKLFF.

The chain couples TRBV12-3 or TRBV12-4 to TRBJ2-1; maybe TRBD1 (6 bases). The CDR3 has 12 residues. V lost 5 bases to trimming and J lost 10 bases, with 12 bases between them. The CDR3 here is CASSLDRPEQFF. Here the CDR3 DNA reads TGTGCCAGCAGTCTTGACAGGCCCGAGCAGTTCTTC.

The CDR3 here is CASSVATEGNTIYF. The DNA of the CDR3 is TGTGCCAGCAGCGTAGCGACAGAGGGAAACACCATATATTTT. The rearrangement links TRBV9 to TRBJ1-3; D might be TRBD1 (5 bases). The CDR3 extends over 14 amino acids. Trimming cost V 0 bases and J 4 bases, with 8 bases left between them. Germline assignment: CDR1 SGDLS and CDR2 YYNGEE.

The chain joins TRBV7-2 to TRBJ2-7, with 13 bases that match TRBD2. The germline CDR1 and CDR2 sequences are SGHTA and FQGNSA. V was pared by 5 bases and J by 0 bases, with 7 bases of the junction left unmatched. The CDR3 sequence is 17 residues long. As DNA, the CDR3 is TGTGCCAGCAGCGCCCGGACTAGCGGGGGTAGCTCCTACGAGCAGTACTTC. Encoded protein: CASSARTSGGSSYEQYF.